These T cell receptor beta chains were read from a single sample in a study of T-cell reconstitution after alpha-beta-depleted transplantation in children. TCRdb reprocessed the PCR reads with MiXCR, giving one entry per CDR3 protein. Among a few hundred thousand distinct CDR3 sequences listed, 25% to 30% were seen once. Sequencing was performed on PBMCs, taken before TCRalphabeta/CD19-depleted stem cell transplant. The receptors come from a boy less than two years old with Wiskott-Aldrich syndrome, due to receive a stem cell transplant. Both conserved end residues are part of each CDR3. Fields, in order: D gene, clone size, J gene, V gene, CDR3 DNA, CDR3 protein. D genes are given only for firm matches. Expanded clones are given a class, and other clones once, few, many or no size at all.

d_gene: TRBD2
abundance: few
j_gene: TRBJ2-7
v_gene: TRBV12-3/TRBV12-4
CDR3nt: TGTGCCAGCAGTCCCGGGACTAGCGGGAGGGCCTACGAGCAGTACTTC
CDR3aa: CASSPGTSGRAYEQYF

d_gene: TRBD1
abundance: few
j_gene: TRBJ2-3
v_gene: TRBV29-1
CDR3nt: TGCAGCGTTGAACGGGACAGGGAAACAGATACGCAGTATTTT
CDR3aa: CSVERDRETDTQYF

d_gene: NA
abundance: few
j_gene: TRBJ2-1
v_gene: TRBV10-3
CDR3nt: TGTGCCATCAGTGAAGCAGGGTCCTACAATGAGCAGTTCTTC
CDR3aa: CAISEAGSYNEQFF

d_gene: NA
abundance: NA
j_gene: TRBJ2-3
v_gene: TRBV5-1
CDR3nt: TGCGCCAGCAGCTTGTGGGGCGAGGATAAAGATACGCAGTATTTT
CDR3aa: CASSLWGEDKDTQYF

d_gene: NA
abundance: few
j_gene: TRBJ2-3
v_gene: TRBV20-1
CDR3nt: TGCAGTGCTAATCAAGCGGGCACAGATACGCAGTATTTT
CDR3aa: CSANQAGTDTQYF

d_gene: NA
abundance: NA
j_gene: TRBJ2-3
v_gene: TRBV29-1
CDR3nt: TGCAGCGTTGTTGGTAGCACAGATACGCAGTATTTT
CDR3aa: CSVVGSTDTQYF

d_gene: TRBD2
abundance: NA
j_gene: TRBJ2-1
v_gene: TRBV14
CDR3nt: TGTGCCAGCAGCCAACTACCTAGCGGGGACCTACAGTTCTTC
CDR3aa: CASSQLPSGDLQFF

d_gene: TRBD1
abundance: few
j_gene: TRBJ2-7
v_gene: TRBV12-3/TRBV12-4
CDR3nt: TGTGCCAGCAGTTTACGACAGGGCTCGCCCTACGAGCAGTACTTC
CDR3aa: CASSLRQGSPYEQYF

d_gene: NA
abundance: NA
j_gene: TRBJ2-7
v_gene: TRBV5-1
CDR3nt: TGCGCCAGCAGCTGGAAAGCTCTGCAGTACTTC
CDR3aa: CASSWKALQYF

d_gene: TRBD1
abundance: once
j_gene: TRBJ2-7
v_gene: TRBV27
CDR3nt: TGTGCCAGCAAAAAACCGGGACAGGGCTCCTACGAGCAGTACTTC
CDR3aa: CASKKPGQGSYEQYF

d_gene: NA
abundance: NA
j_gene: TRBJ2-5
v_gene: TRBV4-1
CDR3nt: TGCGCCAGCAGCGCTAGGGAGGCCGGAGAGACCCAGTACTTC
CDR3aa: CASSAREAGETQYF

d_gene: NA
abundance: NA
j_gene: TRBJ2-1
v_gene: TRBV7-9
CDR3nt: TGTGCCAGCACACGTTACAATGAGCAGTTCTTC
CDR3aa: CASTRYNEQFF

d_gene: TRBD2
abundance: NA
j_gene: TRBJ2-2
v_gene: TRBV9
CDR3nt: TGTGCCAGCAGACGCGGCGGGGGGAACACCGGGGAGCTGTTTTTT
CDR3aa: CASRRGGGNTGELFF

d_gene: NA
abundance: NA
j_gene: TRBJ2-5
v_gene: TRBV25-1
CDR3nt: TGTGCCAGCGGGGAGAGCGGGCCCCAAGAGACCCAGTACTTC
CDR3aa: CASGESGPQETQYF

d_gene: NA
abundance: NA
j_gene: TRBJ2-2
v_gene: TRBV2
CDR3nt: TGTGCCAGCGACCGATTACGCACCGGGGAGCTGTTTTTT
CDR3aa: CASDRLRTGELFF

d_gene: TRBD2
abundance: NA
j_gene: TRBJ2-7
v_gene: TRBV10-3
CDR3nt: TGTGCCATCAGCACCGCGACTAGCCACGAGCAGTACTTC
CDR3aa: CAISTATSHEQYF

d_gene: TRBD1
abundance: NA
j_gene: TRBJ2-7
v_gene: TRBV5-6
CDR3nt: TGTGCCAGCAGCTTGGTGGGACAGCGCTACGAGCAGTACTTC
CDR3aa: CASSLVGQRYEQYF

d_gene: NA
abundance: few
j_gene: TRBJ2-3
v_gene: TRBV5-1
CDR3nt: TGCGCCAGCAGCTTGGTCGCAGGGCGGTTCACAGATACGCAGTATTTT
CDR3aa: CASSLVAGRFTDTQYF

d_gene: TRBD2
abundance: NA
j_gene: TRBJ2-5
v_gene: TRBV7-2
CDR3nt: TGTGCCAGCAGCCCAGGACTAGCGGGAGTCGGTCAAGAGACCCAGTACTTC
CDR3aa: CASSPGLAGVGQETQYF

d_gene: TRBD2
abundance: few
j_gene: TRBJ2-1
v_gene: TRBV5-1
CDR3nt: TGCGCCAGCAGCTTGGTTCGAGGGGTAGCGGGAGGGGTGGGACAACAGTTCTTC
CDR3aa: CASSLVRGVAGGVGQQFF

d_gene: NA
abundance: NA
j_gene: TRBJ2-1
v_gene: TRBV12-3/TRBV12-4
CDR3nt: TGTGCCAGCAGTTTAGCGGGAAAATACAATGAGCAGTTCTTC
CDR3aa: CASSLAGKYNEQFF

d_gene: NA
abundance: few
j_gene: TRBJ2-7
v_gene: TRBV12-3/TRBV12-4
CDR3nt: TGTGCCAGCAGTTACAACGAGTACGAGCAGTACTTC
CDR3aa: CASSYNEYEQYF

d_gene: TRBD2
abundance: few
j_gene: TRBJ2-5
v_gene: TRBV11-2
CDR3nt: TGTGCCAGCAGCTCAGGCGGGCTAGCGGGGTACCAAGAGACCCAGTACTTC
CDR3aa: CASSSGGLAGYQETQYF

d_gene: NA
abundance: few
j_gene: TRBJ2-7
v_gene: TRBV28
CDR3nt: TGTGCCAGCAGTTCCCACCGGAGGGGGAGAGACGAGCAGTACTTC
CDR3aa: CASSSHRRGRDEQYF

d_gene: TRBD1
abundance: NA
j_gene: TRBJ2-1
v_gene: TRBV7-3
CDR3nt: TGTGCCAGCAGCTTAACTGGGACAGGGGACGGGTTCTTC
CDR3aa: CASSLTGTGDGFF

d_gene: TRBD2
abundance: few
j_gene: TRBJ2-1
v_gene: TRBV4-2
CDR3nt: TGTGCCAGCAGCCAAATAACTAGCGGGAGGGAAATAAATGAGCAGTTCTTC
CDR3aa: CASSQITSGREINEQFF

d_gene: TRBD2
abundance: few
j_gene: TRBJ2-1
v_gene: TRBV20-1
CDR3nt: TGCAGTGCTAGGACAGCGGGAGCGGGGTTCTTC
CDR3aa: CSARTAGAGFF

d_gene: NA
abundance: few
j_gene: TRBJ2-5
v_gene: TRBV20-1
CDR3nt: TGCAGTGCTAGAGATCCCCTCCAAGAGACCCAGTACTTC
CDR3aa: CSARDPLQETQYF

d_gene: NA
abundance: few
j_gene: TRBJ2-2
v_gene: TRBV4-1
CDR3nt: TGCGCCAGCAGCCAACCGTTAGAAACCGGGGAGCTGTTTTTT
CDR3aa: CASSQPLETGELFF

d_gene: NA
abundance: few
j_gene: TRBJ1-5
v_gene: TRBV30
CDR3nt: TGTGCCTGGAGTGAGGGGGGGAGCAATCAGCCCCAGCATTTT
CDR3aa: CAWSEGGSNQPQHF

d_gene: NA
abundance: few
j_gene: TRBJ2-5
v_gene: TRBV29-1
CDR3nt: TGCAGCGTTGTCCAAACTGGATATAAAGAGACCCAGTACTTC
CDR3aa: CSVVQTGYKETQYF

d_gene: TRBD2
abundance: NA
j_gene: TRBJ2-1
v_gene: TRBV28
CDR3nt: TGTGCCAGCAGTTTATACAGCGGGAGAGGGGAGTTCTTC
CDR3aa: CASSLYSGRGEFF

d_gene: NA
abundance: NA
j_gene: TRBJ2-5
v_gene: TRBV5-1
CDR3nt: TGCGCCAGCAGCTTGCCCCGACAAGAGACCCAGTACTTC
CDR3aa: CASSLPRQETQYF

d_gene: NA
abundance: few
j_gene: TRBJ1-2
v_gene: TRBV5-5
CDR3nt: TGTGCCAGCAGCGACGACGGTCGCTATGGCTACACCTTC
CDR3aa: CASSDDGRYGYTF

d_gene: NA
abundance: few
j_gene: TRBJ2-5
v_gene: TRBV5-1
CDR3nt: TGCGCCAGCAGCTTGGTGGGCGTCGGGCGACAAGAGACCCAGTACTTC
CDR3aa: CASSLVGVGRQETQYF

d_gene: TRBD2
abundance: NA
j_gene: TRBJ2-1
v_gene: TRBV5-1
CDR3nt: TGCGCCAGCAGCTCCAGCAGGACTAGCGGATACAATGAGCAGTTCTTC
CDR3aa: CASSSSRTSGYNEQFF

d_gene: NA
abundance: few
j_gene: TRBJ1-1
v_gene: TRBV5-1
CDR3nt: TGCGCCAGCAGCTCGTGGAACAATAGAGTACGGACTGAAGCTTTCTTT
CDR3aa: CASSSWNNRVRTEAFF

d_gene: NA
abundance: NA
j_gene: TRBJ1-4
v_gene: TRBV12-3/TRBV12-4
CDR3nt: TGTGCCAGCAGATCCACGGGCGGGAAACTGTTTTTT
CDR3aa: CASRSTGGKLFF

d_gene: NA
abundance: few
j_gene: TRBJ2-5
v_gene: TRBV12-3/TRBV12-4
CDR3nt: TGTGCCAGCAGACCCTTACTAGGCCAAGAGACCCAGTACTTC
CDR3aa: CASRPLLGQETQYF